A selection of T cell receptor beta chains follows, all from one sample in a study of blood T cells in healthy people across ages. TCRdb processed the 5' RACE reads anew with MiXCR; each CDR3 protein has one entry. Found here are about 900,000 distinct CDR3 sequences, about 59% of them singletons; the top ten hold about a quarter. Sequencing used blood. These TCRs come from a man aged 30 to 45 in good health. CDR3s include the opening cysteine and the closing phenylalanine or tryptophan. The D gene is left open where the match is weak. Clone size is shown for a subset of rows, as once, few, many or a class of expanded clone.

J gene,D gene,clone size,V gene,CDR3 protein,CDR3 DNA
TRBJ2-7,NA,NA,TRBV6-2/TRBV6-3,CASSSTDWTETYEQYF,TGTGCCAGCAGCTCGACAGACTGGACAGAGACCTACGAGCAGTACTTC
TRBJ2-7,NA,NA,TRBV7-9,CASSLGARGQRSYEQYF,TGTGCCAGCAGCTTAGGGGCGCGTGGACAGCGTTCCTACGAGCAGTACTTC
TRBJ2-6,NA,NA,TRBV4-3,CASSQETTGANVLTF,TGCGCCAGCAGCCAAGAGACTACTGGGGCCAACGTCCTGACTTTC
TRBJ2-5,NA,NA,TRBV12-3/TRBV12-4,CASSLFGGGETQYF,TGTGCCAGCAGTTTATTCGGGGGAGGAGAGACCCAGTACTTC
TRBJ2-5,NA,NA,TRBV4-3,CASSQDLKETQYF,TGCGCCAGCAGCCAAGATCTTAAGGAGACCCAGTACTTC
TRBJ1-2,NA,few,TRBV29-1,CSGCSVEDCRGNGYTF,NA
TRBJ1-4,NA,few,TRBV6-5,CASKKGEKLFF,TGTGCCAGCAAGAAGGGTGAAAAACTGTTTTTT
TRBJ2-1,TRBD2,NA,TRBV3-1,CASSQSGGAGEQFF,TGTGCCAGCAGCCAAAGCGGGGGGGCCGGTGAGCAGTTCTTC
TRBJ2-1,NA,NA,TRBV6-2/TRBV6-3,CASSCSFGDEQFF,TGTGCCAGCAGTTGCTCGTTTGGCGATGAGCAGTTCTTC
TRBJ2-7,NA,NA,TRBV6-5,CASSPIRGLAYEQYF,TGTGCCAGCAGTCCAATTAGGGGCCTCGCCTACGAGCAGTACTTC
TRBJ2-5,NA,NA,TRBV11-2,CASRPGDKTGAQYF,TGTGCCAGCAGACCAGGAGACAAGACGGGGGCCCAGTACTTC
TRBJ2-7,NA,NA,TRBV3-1,CASSQVQEGGHEQYF,TGTGCCAGCAGCCAAGTACAGGAGGGCGGTCATGAGCAGTACTTC
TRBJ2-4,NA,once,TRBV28,CASNPTGPGTDIQYF,TGTGCCAGCAACCCTACAGGGCCGGGGACGGACATTCAGTACTTC
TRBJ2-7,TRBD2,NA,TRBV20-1,CSAPGLAFNEQYF,TGCAGTGCGCCGGGACTAGCGTTTAATGAGCAGTACTTC
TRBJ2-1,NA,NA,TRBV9,CASSNSNGDHEQFF,TGTGCCAGCAGCAATTCGAACGGGGACCATGAGCAGTTCTTC
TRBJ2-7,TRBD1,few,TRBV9,CASSATGTDYYEQYF,TGTGCCAGCAGCGCCACCGGGACAGATTACTACGAGCAGTACTTC
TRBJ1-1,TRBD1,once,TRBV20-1,CSARTGRQSTEAFF,TGCAGTGCCCGGACAGGGAGGCAGAGCACTGAAGCTTTCTTT
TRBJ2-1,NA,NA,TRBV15,CATSRPKAGKFYNEQFF,TGTGCCACCAGCAGACCTAAGGCCGGGAAGTTTTACAATGAGCAGTTCTTC
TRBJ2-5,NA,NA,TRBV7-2,CASGGVGRETQYF,TGTGCCAGCGGCGGGGTGGGGAGAGAGACCCAGTACTTC
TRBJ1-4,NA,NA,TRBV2,CASRLSVGLGENQKLFF,TGTGCCAGCAGATTGTCTGTCGGTCTCGGCGAGAACCAAAAACTGTTTTTT
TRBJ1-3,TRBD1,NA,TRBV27,CASSMDRGNTIYF,TGTGCCAGCAGTATGGACAGGGGAAACACCATATATTTT
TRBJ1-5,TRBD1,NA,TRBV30,CAFRDRVDQPQHF,TGTGCCTTCCGGGACAGGGTTGATCAGCCCCAGCATTTT
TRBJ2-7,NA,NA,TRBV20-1,CSARAGQKSSYEQYF,TGCAGTGCCAGGGCGGGACAGAAGAGCTCCTACGAGCAGTACTTC
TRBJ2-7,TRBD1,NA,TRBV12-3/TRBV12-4,CASSFGDSTSYEQYF,TGTGCCAGCAGTTTTGGGGACAGTACATCCTACGAGCAGTACTTC
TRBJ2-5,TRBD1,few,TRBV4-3,CASSQGTGGETQYF,TGCGCCAGCAGCCAAGGGACAGGGGGAGAGACCCAGTACTTC
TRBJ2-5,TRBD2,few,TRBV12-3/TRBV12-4,CASSFASGGGQETQYF,TGTGCCAGCAGTTTTGCTAGCGGGGGGGGTCAAGAGACCCAGTACTTC
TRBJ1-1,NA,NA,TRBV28,CASSEGGGSNTEAFF,TGTGCCAGCAGCGAAGGTGGGGGATCGAACACTGAAGCTTTCTTT
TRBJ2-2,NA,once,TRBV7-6,CASSGRFTGELFF,TGTGCCAGCAGCGGACGGTTCACCGGGGAGCTGTTTTTT
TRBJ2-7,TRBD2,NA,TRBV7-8,CASILSGGAGEQYF,TGTGCCAGCATCCTTAGCGGGGGGGCTGGGGAGCAGTACTTC
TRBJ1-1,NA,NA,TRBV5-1,CASRFEGYTEAFF,TGCGCCAGCAGGTTCGAGGGATACACTGAAGCTTTCTTT
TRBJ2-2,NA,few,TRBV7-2,CASSGGPTANTGELFF,TGTGCCAGCAGCGGCGGCCCGACAGCGAACACCGGGGAGCTGTTTTTT
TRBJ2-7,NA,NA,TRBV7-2,CASSLDPHSREQYF,TGTGCCAGCAGCTTAGATCCCCACTCACGCGAGCAGTACTTC
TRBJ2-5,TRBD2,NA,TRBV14,CASSQTLADQETQYF,TGTGCCAGCAGCCAGACCCTAGCGGATCAAGAGACCCAGTACTTC
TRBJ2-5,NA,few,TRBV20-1,CSARSGREETQYF,TGCAGTGCTAGGTCGGGTCGGGAAGAGACCCAGTACTTC
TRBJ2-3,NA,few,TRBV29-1,CSVETGLRRADTQYF,TGCAGCGTGGAAACCGGGCTCCGAAGGGCAGATACGCAGTATTTT
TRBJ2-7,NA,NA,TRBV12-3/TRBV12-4,CASSNPFTAPYEQYF,TGTGCCAGCAGTAACCCATTTACGGCCCCCTACGAGCAGTACTTC
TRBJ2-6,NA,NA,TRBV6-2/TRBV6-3,CASSYTGASGANVLTF,TGTGCCAGCAGTTACACCGGGGCTAGCGGGGCCAACGTCCTGACTTTC
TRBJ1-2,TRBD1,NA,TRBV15,CATSPSGTGDLSRFGYTF,TGTGCCACCAGCCCGTCCGGGACAGGGGACCTAAGTCGATTCGGCTACACCTTC
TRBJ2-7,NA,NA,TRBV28,CASRVGGGRGVREQYF,TGTGCCAGCAGAGTAGGGGGGGGCAGGGGAGTCAGGGAGCAGTACTTC
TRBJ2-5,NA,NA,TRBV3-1,CASSPRDFEETQYF,TGTGCCAGCAGCCCCCGGGACTTCGAAGAGACCCAGTACTTC
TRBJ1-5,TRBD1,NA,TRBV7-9,CASSPGTGISQPQHF,TGTGCCAGCAGCCCCGGGACAGGGATTAGTCAGCCCCAGCATTTT
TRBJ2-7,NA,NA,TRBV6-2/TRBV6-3,CASRPSTTYEQYF,TGTGCCAGCAGACCGTCGACAACCTACGAGCAGTACTTC
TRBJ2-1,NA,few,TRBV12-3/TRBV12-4,CASSRYRYNEQFF,TGTGCCAGCAGTAGATACAGATACAATGAGCAGTTCTTC
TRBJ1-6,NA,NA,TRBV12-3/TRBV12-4,CASSYSLTGNSPLHF,TGTGCCAGCAGTTACTCCCTTACGGGTAATTCACCCCTCCACTTT
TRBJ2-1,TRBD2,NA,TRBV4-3,CASSQEGLAGSVGYNEQFF,TGCGCCAGCAGCCAAGAGGGACTAGCGGGGAGTGTTGGATACAATGAGCAGTTCTTC
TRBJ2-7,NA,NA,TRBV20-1,CSQLLQQGLSYEQYF,TGCAGTCAACTACTTCAACAGGGACTCTCCTACGAGCAGTACTTC
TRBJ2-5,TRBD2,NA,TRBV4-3,CASSQRLLAGGQEAQYF,TGCGCCAGCAGCCAGAGGTTACTAGCGGGGGGACAAGAGGCCCAGTACTTC
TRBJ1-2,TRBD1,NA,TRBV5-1,CASRETGTAYGYTF,TGCGCCAGCAGGGAAACCGGGACAGCATATGGCTACACCTTC
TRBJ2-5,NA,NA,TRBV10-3,CAISESKGNQETQYF,TGTGCCATCAGTGAGTCGAAAGGCAACCAAGAGACCCAGTACTTC
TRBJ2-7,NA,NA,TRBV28,CATVEASSYERYF,TGTGCCACCGTAGAGGCGAGCTCCTACGAGCGGTACTTC
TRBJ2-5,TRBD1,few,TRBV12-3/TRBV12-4,CASRPGQFQETQYF,TGTGCCAGCCGCCCGGGACAGTTCCAAGAGACCCAGTACTTC
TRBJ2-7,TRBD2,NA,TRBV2,CASRPTSGGGGEQYF,TGTGCCAGCAGGCCTACAAGCGGGGGGGGTGGCGAGCAGTACTTC
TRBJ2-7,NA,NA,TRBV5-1,CASSFATSYEQYF,TGCGCCAGCAGCTTCGCAACCTCCTACGAGCAGTACTTC
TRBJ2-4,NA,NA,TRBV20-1,CSASRDTDYQNIQYF,TGCAGTGCTTCCCGGGACACGGATTATCAAAACATTCAGTACTTC
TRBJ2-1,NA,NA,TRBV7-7,CASSLNLEGNEQFF,TGTGCTAGCAGCTTAAACCTGGAGGGGAATGAGCAGTTCTTC
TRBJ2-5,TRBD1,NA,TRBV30,CACTPGQGLRETQYF,TGTGCCTGCACTCCGGGACAGGGGTTAAGAGAGACCCAGTACTTC
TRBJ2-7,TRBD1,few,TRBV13,CASSSTTGASYEQYF,TGTGCCAGCAGCTCCACCACAGGGGCCTCCTACGAGCAGTACTTC
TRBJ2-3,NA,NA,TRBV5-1,CASSAGGTVGTQYF,TGCGCCAGCAGCGCTGGCGGGACAGTTGGCACGCAGTATTTT
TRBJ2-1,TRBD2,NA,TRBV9,CASSTLQGLAPWEEQFF,TGTGCCAGCAGCACACTTCAGGGACTAGCTCCCTGGGAGGAGCAGTTCTTC